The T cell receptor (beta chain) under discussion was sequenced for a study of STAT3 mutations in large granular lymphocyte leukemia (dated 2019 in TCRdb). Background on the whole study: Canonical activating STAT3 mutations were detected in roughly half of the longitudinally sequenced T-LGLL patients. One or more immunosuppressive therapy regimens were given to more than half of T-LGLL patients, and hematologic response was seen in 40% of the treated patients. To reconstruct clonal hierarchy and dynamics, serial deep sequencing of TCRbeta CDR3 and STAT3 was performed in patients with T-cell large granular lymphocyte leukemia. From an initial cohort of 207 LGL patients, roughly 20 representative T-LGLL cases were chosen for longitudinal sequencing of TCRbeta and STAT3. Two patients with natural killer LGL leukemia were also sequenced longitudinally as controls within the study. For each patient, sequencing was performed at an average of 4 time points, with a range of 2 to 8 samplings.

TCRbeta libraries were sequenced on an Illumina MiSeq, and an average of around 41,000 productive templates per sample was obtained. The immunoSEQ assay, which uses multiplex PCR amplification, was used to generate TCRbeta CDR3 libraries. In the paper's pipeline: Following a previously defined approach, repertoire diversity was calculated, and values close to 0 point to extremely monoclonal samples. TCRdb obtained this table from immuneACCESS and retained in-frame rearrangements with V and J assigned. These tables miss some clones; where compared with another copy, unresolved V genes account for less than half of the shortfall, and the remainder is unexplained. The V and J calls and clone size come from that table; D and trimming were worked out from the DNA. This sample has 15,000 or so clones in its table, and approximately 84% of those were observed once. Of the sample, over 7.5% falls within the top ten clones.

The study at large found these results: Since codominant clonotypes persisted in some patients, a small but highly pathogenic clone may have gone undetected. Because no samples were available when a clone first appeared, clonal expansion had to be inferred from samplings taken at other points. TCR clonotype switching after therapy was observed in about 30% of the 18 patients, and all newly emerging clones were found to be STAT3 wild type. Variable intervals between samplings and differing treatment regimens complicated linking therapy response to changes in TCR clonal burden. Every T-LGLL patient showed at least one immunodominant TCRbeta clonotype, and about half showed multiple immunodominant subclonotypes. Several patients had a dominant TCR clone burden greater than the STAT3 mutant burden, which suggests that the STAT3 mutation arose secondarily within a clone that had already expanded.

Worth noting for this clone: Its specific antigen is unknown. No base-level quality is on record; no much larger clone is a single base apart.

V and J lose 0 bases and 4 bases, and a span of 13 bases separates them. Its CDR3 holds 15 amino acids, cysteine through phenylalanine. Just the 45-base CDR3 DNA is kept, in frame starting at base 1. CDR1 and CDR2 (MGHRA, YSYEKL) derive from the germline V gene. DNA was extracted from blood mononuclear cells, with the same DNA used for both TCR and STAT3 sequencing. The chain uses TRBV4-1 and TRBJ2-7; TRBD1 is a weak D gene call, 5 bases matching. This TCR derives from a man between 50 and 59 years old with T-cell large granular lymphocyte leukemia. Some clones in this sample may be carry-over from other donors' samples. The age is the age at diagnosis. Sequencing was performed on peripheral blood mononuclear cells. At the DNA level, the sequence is TGCGCCAGCAGCCAAGAACGCAGGGCGATGTACGAGCAGTACTTC. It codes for CASSQERRAMYEQYF.